This TCR beta chain originates from a study of blood T cell repertoires in COVID-19. Overall study context: In each case, the material was cDNA or gDNA derived from T cells, B-cell-depleted T cells, or PBMCs.

Per the study methods: The assay estimated nucleated cells by amplifying reference gene primers. Repertoires were generated with immunoSEQ multiplex PCR, while TCRdb's copy carries only in-frame clones and drops some. The DNA gave D and trimming, while V, J and clone size come from that table. The repertoire includes 240,000 or so clones, approximately 84% of them detected once, and less than 4% sits in the top ten. The CDR3 runs to 15 residues. V was shortened by 4 bases and J by 6 bases, with 17 bases between the two germline ends. The V gene's germline CDR1 is SGHRS and CDR2 YFSETQ. This TCR derives from a woman younger than 45 who had recovered from COVID-19. Material: peripheral blood. This chain joins TRBV5-1 and TRBJ2-1, with a weak D call TRBD2 (5 bases). CDR3 sequence: CASSPGFADPNEQFF. The CDR3, as DNA: TGCGCCAGCAGCCCGGGATTCGCCGACCCCAATGAGCAGTTCTTC. Full variable domain (remainder filled in from reference TRBV5-1 and TRBJ2-1): KAGVTQTPRYLIKTRGQQVTLSCSPISGHRSVSWYQQTPGQGLQFLFEYFSETQRNKGNFPGRFSGRQFSNSRSEMNVSTLELGDSALYLCASSPGFADPNEQFFGPGTRLTVL.